This note documents a single T cell receptor beta chain sequence. Its antigen is not identified. The data originate from a study of cytomegalovirus exposure and HLA in healthy donors. Study at large: A previous analysis identified 117 million unique TCR beta sequences derived from some 170 million T cells. General study points: Presence/absence analyses assumed roughly uniform sequencing depth across donors, which may not hold. Earlier analysis found most TCR beta V segments productive about 87% or about 30% of the time.

The primer mix had 60 Vbeta and 13 Jbeta primers. Data came from immunoSEQ multiplex PCR; TCRdb stores just in-frame clones and leaves some out. The repertoire holds 45,000 to 65,000 clones, roughly 80% seen once, with 1.6% in the top ten. This CDR3 comprises 17 residues. J lost 0 bases, V lost 3 bases, and 8 bases had no gene match. CDR1 and CDR2 (germline): KGHSH, LQKENI. Material for sequencing was PBMCs. This sequence joins TRBV18 and TRBJ1-3, with TRBD1 matching 7 bases. The TCR comes from a man aged 30 to 45 in good health and CMV-seronegative. CDR3 DNA sequence: TGTGCCAGCTCACCGGGACAGTCGGGTCTCTCTGGAAACACCATATATTTT. It is translated as CASSPGQSGLSGNTIYF.